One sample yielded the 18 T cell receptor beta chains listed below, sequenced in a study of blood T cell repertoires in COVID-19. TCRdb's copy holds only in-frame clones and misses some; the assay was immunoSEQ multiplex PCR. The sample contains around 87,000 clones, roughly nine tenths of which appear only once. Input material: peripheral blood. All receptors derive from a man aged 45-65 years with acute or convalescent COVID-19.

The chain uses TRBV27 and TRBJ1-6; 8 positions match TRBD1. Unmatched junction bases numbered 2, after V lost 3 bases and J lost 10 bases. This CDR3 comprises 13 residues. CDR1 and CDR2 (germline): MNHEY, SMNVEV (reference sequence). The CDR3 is CASSFRGPSPLHF. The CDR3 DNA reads TGTGCCAGCAGTTTCAGGGGGCCGTCACCCCTCCACTTT.

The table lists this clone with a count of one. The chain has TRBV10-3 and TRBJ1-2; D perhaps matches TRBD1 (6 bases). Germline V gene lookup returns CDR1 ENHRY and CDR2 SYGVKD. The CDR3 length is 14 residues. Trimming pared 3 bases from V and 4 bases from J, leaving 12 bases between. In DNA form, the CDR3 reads TGTGCCATCAGTGATATGCAGGGGTCCTATGGCTACACCTTC. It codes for CAISDMQGSYGYTF.

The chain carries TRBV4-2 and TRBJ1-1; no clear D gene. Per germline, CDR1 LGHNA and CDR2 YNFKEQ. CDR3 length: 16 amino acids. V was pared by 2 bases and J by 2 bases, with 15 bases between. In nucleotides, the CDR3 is TGTGCCAGCAGCCAAATATTCAGCCAGGCTAACACTGAAGCTTTCTTT. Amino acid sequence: CASSQIFSQANTEAFF.

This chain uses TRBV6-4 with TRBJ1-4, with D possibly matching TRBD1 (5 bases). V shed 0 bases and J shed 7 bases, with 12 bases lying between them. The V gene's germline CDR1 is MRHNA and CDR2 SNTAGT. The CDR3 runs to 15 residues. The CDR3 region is CASSDSSRVFEKLFF. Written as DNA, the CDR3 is TGTGCCAGCAGTGACTCGTCCAGGGTCTTTGAAAAACTGTTTTTT.

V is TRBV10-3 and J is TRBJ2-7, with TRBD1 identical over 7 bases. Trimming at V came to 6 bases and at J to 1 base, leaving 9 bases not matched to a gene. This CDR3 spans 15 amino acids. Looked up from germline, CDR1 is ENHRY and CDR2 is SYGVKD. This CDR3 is CAISLGEGASYEQYF. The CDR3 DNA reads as TGTGCCATCAGCCTCGGAGAGGGGGCGTCCTACGAGCAGTACTTC.

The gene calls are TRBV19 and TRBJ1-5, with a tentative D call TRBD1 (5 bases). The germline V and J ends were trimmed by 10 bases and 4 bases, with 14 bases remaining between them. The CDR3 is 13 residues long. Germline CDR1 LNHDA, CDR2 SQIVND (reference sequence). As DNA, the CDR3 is TGTGCCACCCAGGGCCAGGAGAATCAGCCCCAGCATTTT. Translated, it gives CATQGQENQPQHF.

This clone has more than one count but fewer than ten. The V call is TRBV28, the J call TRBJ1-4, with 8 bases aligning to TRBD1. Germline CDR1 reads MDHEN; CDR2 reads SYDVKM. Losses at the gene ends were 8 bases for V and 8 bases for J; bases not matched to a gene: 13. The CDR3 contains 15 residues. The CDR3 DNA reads TGTGCCAGCTTACTCAGGGGGCGCGTAGGAGAAAAACTGTTTTTT. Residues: CASLLRGRVGEKLFF.

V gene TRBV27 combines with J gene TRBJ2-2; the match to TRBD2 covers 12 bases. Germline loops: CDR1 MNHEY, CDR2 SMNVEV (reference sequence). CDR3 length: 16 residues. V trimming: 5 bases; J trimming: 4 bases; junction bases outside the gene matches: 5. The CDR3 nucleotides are TGTGCCAGCAGTACTAGCGGGGGGAGGCGCACCGGGGAGCTGTTTTTT. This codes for CASSTSGGRRTGELFF.

The CDR3 DNA reads as TGTGCCAGCAGTCTAGTCAGTCAGCCCCAGCATTTT. This codes for CASSLVSQPQHF. The chain carries TRBV28 and TRBJ1-5; D gene uncertain. The V end was cut by 5 bases, the J end by 6 bases, with 8 bases between. The germline gives CDR1 MDHEN, CDR2 SYDVKM. The CDR3 spans 12 residues. Full variable domain (rest looked up from reference TRBV28 and TRBJ1-5): DVKVTQSSRYLVKRTGEKVFLECVQDMDHENMFWYRQDPGLGLRLIYFSYDVKMKEKGDIPEGYSVSREKKERFSLILESASTNQTSMYLCASSLVSQPQHFGDGTRLSIL.

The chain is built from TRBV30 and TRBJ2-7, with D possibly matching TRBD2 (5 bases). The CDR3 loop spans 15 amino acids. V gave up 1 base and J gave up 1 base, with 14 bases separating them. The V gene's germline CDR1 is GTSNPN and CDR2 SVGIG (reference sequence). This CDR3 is CAWSDNGGLSYEQYF. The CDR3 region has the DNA TGTGCCTGGAGTGATAATGGCGGGCTATCCTACGAGCAGTACTTC. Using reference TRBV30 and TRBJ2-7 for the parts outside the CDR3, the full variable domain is SQTIHQWPATLVQPVGSPLSLECTVEGTSNPNLYWYRQAAGRGLQLLFYSVGIGQISSEVPQNLSASRPQDRQFILSSKKLLLSDSGFYLCAWSDNGGLSYEQYFGPGTRLTVT.

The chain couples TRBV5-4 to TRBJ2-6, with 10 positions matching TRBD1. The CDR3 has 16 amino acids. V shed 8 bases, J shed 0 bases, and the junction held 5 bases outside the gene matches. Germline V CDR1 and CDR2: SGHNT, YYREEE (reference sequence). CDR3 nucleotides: TGTGCCAGTCGGGACAGGGGTTCCTCTGGGGCCAACGTCCTGACTTTC. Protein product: CASRDRGSSGANVLTF. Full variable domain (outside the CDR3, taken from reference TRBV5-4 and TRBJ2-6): ETGVTQSPTHLIKTRGQQVTLRCSSQSGHNTVSWYQQALGQGPQFIFQYYREEENGRGNFPPRFSGLQFPNYSSELNVNALELDDSALYLCASRDRGSSGANVLTFGAGSRLTVL.

The CDR3 nucleotides are TGTGCCAGCAGCCCTCCGGGACTAGCGGGGGGAGATACGCAGTATTTT. Its translation is CASSPPGLAGGDTQYF. The chain uses TRBV7-2 and TRBJ2-3, with 15 bases fitting TRBD2. The CDR3 is 16 residues long. Germline V gene data show CDR1 as SGHTA and CDR2 as FQGNSA. V lost 5 bases, J lost 5 bases, and 5 bases stayed unmatched. The full variable domain, its missing parts supplied by reference TRBV7-2 and TRBJ2-3, is GAGVSQSPSNKVTEKGKDVELRCDPISGHTALYWYRQSLGQGLEFLIYFQGNSAPDKSGLPSDRFSAERTGGSVSTLTIQRTQQEDSAVYLCASSPPGLAGGDTQYFGPGTRLTVL.

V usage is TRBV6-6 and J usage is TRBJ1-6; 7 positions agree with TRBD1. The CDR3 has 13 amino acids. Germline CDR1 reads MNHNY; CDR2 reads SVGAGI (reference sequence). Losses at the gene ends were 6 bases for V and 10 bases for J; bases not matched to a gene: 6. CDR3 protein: CASSSTGDSPLHF. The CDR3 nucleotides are TGTGCCAGCAGCTCTACAGGGGACTCACCCCTCCACTTT.

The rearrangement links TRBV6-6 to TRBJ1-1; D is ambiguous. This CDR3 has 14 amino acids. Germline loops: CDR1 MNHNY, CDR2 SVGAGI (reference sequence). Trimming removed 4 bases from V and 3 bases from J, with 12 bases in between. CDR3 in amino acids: CASSWGGMDTEAFF. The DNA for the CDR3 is TGTGCCAGCAGTTGGGGAGGGATGGACACTGAAGCTTTCTTT.

The CDR3 nucleotides are TGTGCCTGGAGTCCCGTTAGCGGAGGCTACACCTTC. Translation: CAWSPVSGGYTF. The J gene is TRBJ1-2, the V gene TRBV30; D not certain. V was trimmed by 2 bases and J by 8 bases, leaving 12 bases between them. The CDR3 loop spans 12 amino acids. From germline, CDR1 is GTSNPN and CDR2 SVGIG (reference sequence).

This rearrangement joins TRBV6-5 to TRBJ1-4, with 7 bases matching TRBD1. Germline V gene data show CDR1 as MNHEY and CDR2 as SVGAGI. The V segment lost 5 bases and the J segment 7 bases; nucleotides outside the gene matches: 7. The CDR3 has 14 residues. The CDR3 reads CASSLTGSSEKLFF. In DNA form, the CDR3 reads TGTGCCAGCAGTCTGACAGGGTCTAGTGAAAAACTGTTTTTT.

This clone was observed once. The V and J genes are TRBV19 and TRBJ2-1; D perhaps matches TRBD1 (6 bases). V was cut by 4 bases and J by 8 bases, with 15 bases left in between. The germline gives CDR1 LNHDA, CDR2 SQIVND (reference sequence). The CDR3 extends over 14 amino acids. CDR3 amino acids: CASSTTRQAHEQFF. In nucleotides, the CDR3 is TGTGCCAGTAGTACCACCCGACAGGCCCATGAGCAGTTCTTC.

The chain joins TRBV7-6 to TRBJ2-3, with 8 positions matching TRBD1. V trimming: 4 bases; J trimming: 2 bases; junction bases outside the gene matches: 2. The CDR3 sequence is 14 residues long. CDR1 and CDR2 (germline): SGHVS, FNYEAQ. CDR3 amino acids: CASSSGQVTDTQYF. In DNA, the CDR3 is TGTGCCAGCAGCTCGGGACAGGTCACAGATACGCAGTATTTT.